Reported below is one TCR beta chain. What it binds is unknown. The CDR3 loop spans 14 amino acids. Germline CDR1 reads SGHNT; CDR2 reads YYREEE (reference sequence). With 3 bases clipped from V and 8 bases from J, the junction kept 8 bases outside the gene matches. The sample belongs to a study of graft-versus-host responses after intestinal transplantation. Overall study context: Following induction with anti-thymocyte globulin, all recipients were given tacrolimus and steroids for three to four years. Broader study findings: Early post-transplant declines in HvG were associated with peak levels of circulating GvH clones. Among recipient marrow samples, GvH clones were found; some appeared first in ileum or blood. Allografts of patients with graft-donor T cell macrochimerism showed high graft-versus-host to host-versus-graft clone ratios.

The table came from immunoSEQ multiplex PCR; TCRdb's copy has only in-frame clones and leaves some out. The profile covers over 85,000 clones, with just over 90% appearing a single time and around 0.55% taken by the ten largest. The receptor comes from a human donor who received an intestinal transplant. The sample in question was unstimulated CD8+ T cells sorted from spleen or lymph node cells, obtained before intestinal transplant. The V and J genes are TRBV5-4 and TRBJ2-1; 7 bases agree with TRBD1. The CDR3 sequence is CASSSQGLGYEQFF. CDR3 nucleotides: TGTGCCAGCAGCTCACAGGGGCTTGGCTATGAGCAGTTCTTC. The complete variable domain, with remaining parts taken from reference TRBV5-4 and TRBJ2-1, reads ETGVTQSPTHLIKTRGQQVTLRCSSQSGHNTVSWYQQALGQGPQFIFQYYREEENGRGNFPPRFSGLQFPNYSSELNVNALELDDSALYLCASSSQGLGYEQFFGPGTRLTVL.